This T cell receptor (beta chain) was sequenced during a study of lymphopenia after photon versus proton radiotherapy. This CDR3 is 15 amino acids long. V lost 1 base, J lost 5 bases, and 5 bases stayed unmatched. Looked up from germline, CDR1 is SGHAT and CDR2 is FQNNGV. Study observations and caveats: A bigger post-nadir fall in TCR diversity correlated inversely with survival time in deceased patients. Better survival with proton therapy was suggested as possible, not demonstrated. Photon-treated patients lost naive T cells and TCR diversity; proton-treated stayed stable. Oligoclonal CD8+ Temra expansion after nadir drove photon patients' diversity drop.

Sequenced by immunoSEQ multiplex PCR; TCRdb stores in-frame clones only, minus some. In the table there are fewer than 30,000 clones, over 80% of which are singletons. As concerns this clone: The antigen remains unidentified.

The sequence came from a man aged 50-59 years with gastric cancer. The sequencing used peripheral blood, collected from a patient treated with photon-based radiotherapy. The chain couples TRBV11-2 to TRBJ2-7; 10 bases match TRBD1. CDR3 nucleotides: TGTGCCAGCAGCTTAGGCAGGACAGGGGGAGACGAGCAGTACGTC. Residues: CASSLGRTGGDEQYV.